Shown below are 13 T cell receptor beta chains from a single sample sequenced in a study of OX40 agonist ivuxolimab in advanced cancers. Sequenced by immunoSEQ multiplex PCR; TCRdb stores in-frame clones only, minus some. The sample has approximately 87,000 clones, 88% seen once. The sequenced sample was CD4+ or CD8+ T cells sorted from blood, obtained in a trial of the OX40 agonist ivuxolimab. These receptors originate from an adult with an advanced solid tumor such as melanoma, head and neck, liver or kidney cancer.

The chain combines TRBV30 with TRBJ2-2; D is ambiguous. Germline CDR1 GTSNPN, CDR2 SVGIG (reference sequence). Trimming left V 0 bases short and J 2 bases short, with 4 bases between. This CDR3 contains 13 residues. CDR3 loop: CAWSVGNTGELFF. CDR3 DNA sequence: TGTGCCTGGAGTGTCGGTAACACCGGGGAGCTGTTTTTT.

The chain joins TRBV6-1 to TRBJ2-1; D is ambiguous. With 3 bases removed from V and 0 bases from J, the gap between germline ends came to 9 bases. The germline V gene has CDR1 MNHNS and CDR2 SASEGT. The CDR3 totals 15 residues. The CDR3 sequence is CASSDRSLSYNEQFF. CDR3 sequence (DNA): TGTGCCAGCAGTGACAGATCCCTCTCCTACAATGAGCAGTTCTTC.

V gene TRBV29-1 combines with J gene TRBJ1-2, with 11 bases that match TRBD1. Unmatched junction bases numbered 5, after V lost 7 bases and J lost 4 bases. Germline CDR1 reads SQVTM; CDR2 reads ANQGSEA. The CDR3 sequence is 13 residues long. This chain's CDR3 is CSADGTGGYGYTF. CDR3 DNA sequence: TGCAGCGCCGACGGGACAGGGGGCTATGGCTACACCTTC.

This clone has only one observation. Here the CDR3 reads CASSLNTGDNEQFF. The CDR3 nucleotides are TGTGCCAGCAGCCTTAATACAGGGGACAATGAGCAGTTCTTC. The rearrangement joins TRBV7-6 to TRBJ2-1; 7 positions agree with TRBD1. The CDR3 sequence is 14 residues long. Germline CDR1 and CDR2: SGHVS and FNYEAQ. V dropped 5 bases and J dropped 5; count of bases not matched to a gene: 6.

DNA for the CDR3: TGTGCCAGCAGTGAGACGGTTGGAAACACCATATATTTT. It yields the protein CASSETVGNTIYF. This chain uses TRBV2 with TRBJ1-3, with no clear D. The length of the CDR3 is 13 residues. V was cut by 3 bases and J by 3 bases, with 6 bases left in between. Germline V gene sequence: CDR1 SNHLY, CDR2 FYNNEI.

The chain's CDR3 is CASSPPGQPTDTQYF. As DNA, the CDR3 is TGTGCCAGCTCACCACCGGGACAGCCAACAGATACGCAGTATTTT. J is TRBJ2-3 and V is TRBV18, with 7 bases identical to TRBD1. The CDR3 is 15 residues long. In germline, CDR1 is KGHSH, CDR2 LQKENI. The V gene end was trimmed by 0 bases and the J gene end by 3 bases; junction bases not matched to a gene: 3.

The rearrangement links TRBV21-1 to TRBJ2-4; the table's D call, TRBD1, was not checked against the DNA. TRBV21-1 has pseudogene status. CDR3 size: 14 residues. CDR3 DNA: TGTGCCAGCAGTCGGACAGGGGCAGAGAACATTCAGTACTTC. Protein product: CASSRTGAENIQYF.

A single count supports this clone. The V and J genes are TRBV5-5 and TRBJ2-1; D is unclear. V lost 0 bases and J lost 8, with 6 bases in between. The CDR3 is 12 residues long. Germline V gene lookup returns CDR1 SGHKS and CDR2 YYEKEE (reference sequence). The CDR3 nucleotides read TGTGCCAGCAGCTTGGCCGTTTATGAGCAGTTCTTC. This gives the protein CASSLAVYEQFF.

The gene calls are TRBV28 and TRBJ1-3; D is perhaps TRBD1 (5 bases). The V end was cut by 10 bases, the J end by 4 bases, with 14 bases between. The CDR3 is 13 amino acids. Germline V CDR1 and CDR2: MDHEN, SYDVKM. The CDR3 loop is CATGGGWGNTIYF. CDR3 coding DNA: TGTGCCACCGGTGGGGGTTGGGGAAACACCATATATTTT.

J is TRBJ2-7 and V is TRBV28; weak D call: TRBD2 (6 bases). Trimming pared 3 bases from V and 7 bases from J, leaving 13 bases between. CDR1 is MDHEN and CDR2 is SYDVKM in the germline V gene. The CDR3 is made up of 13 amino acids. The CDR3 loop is CASSFPLASEQYF. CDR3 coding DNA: TGTGCCAGCAGTTTCCCGCTAGCGAGTGAGCAGTACTTC.

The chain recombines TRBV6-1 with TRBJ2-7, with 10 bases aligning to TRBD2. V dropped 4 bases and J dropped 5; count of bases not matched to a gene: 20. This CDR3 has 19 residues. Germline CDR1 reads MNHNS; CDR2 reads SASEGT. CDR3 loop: CASSARSRGASGSVDEQYF. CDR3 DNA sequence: TGTGCCAGCAGTGCCCGATCTAGGGGAGCTAGCGGGAGTGTTGACGAGCAGTACTTC.

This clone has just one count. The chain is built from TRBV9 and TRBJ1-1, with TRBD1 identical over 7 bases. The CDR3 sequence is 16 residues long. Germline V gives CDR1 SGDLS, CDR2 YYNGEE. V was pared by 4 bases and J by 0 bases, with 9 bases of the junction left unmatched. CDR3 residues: CASSPHVGTVNTEAFF. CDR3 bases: TGTGCCAGCAGCCCCCATGTGGGGACAGTGAACACTGAAGCTTTCTTT.

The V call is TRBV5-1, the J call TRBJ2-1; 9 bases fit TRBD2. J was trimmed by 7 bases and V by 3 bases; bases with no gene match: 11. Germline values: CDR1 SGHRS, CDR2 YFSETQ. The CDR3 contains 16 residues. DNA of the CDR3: TGCGCCAGCAGCTGGGCTAGCGGGGACCGTCGGAATGAGCAGTTCTTC. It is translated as CASSWASGDRRNEQFF.